These 21 T cell receptor beta chains originate from one sample sequenced in a study of blood T cell repertoires in COVID-19. Some clones are missing from TCRdb's copy, which holds only in-frame ones; the method was immunoSEQ multiplex PCR. Here the sample spans about 140,000 clones, 75% to 90% being singletons. The material sequenced was peripheral blood. The receptors derive from a man between 60 and 70 years old with active or convalescent COVID-19.

The chain recombines TRBV28 with TRBJ2-7; 14 bases line up with TRBD2. V lost 5 bases to trimming and J lost 4 bases; unmatched junction nucleotides: 4. From germline, CDR1 is MDHEN and CDR2 SYDVKM. This CDR3 spans 15 amino acids. The CDR3 nucleotides read TGTGCCAGCAGTGTTCGGACTAGCGGGAGGTACGAGCAGTACTTC. It codes for CASSVRTSGRYEQYF.

V is TRBV28 and J is TRBJ1-4; maybe TRBD1 (5 bases). V was clipped by 7 bases and J by 5 bases, with 11 bases between them. This CDR3 contains 13 residues. The germline V gene encodes CDR1 MDHEN and CDR2 SYDVKM. CDR3 sequence reads: CASTGRENEKLFF. As DNA, the CDR3 is TGTGCCAGCACGGGACGGGAGAATGAAAAACTGTTTTTT.

V gene TRBV30 combines with J gene TRBJ2-5, with D possibly being TRBD2 (7 bases). The germline V and J ends were trimmed by 4 bases and 8 bases, with 23 bases remaining between them. The germline V gene has CDR1 GTSNPN and CDR2 SVGIG (reference sequence). The CDR3 runs 15 residues. The CDR3 loop is CAWTSPGGDHLTQYF. CDR3 sequence (DNA): TGTGCCTGGACTTCACCGGGGGGCGACCACCTAACCCAGTACTTC.

This chain uses TRBV24-1 with TRBJ2-7; D might be TRBD2 (5 bases). This CDR3 has 11 residues. V was trimmed by 12 bases and J by 5 bases, leaving 13 bases between them. Germline V gives CDR1 KGHDR, CDR2 SFDVKD. CDR3 sequence reads: CALGEKDEQYF. The CDR3 nucleotides are TGTGCCCTTGGGGAGAAAGACGAGCAGTACTTC.

The J gene is TRBJ2-7, the V gene TRBV27; 9 bases are shared with TRBD1. The CDR3 extends over 16 amino acids. CDR1 MNHEY and CDR2 SMNVEV come from the germline V gene (reference sequence). Losses at the gene ends were 6 bases for V and 4 bases for J; bases not matched to a gene: 13. In DNA form, the CDR3 reads TGTGCCAGCAGCAAGGACCACAGGGGGCTAAAATACGAGCAGTACTTC. It yields the protein CASSKDHRGLKYEQYF.

The chain is built from TRBV11-2 and TRBJ2-7; TRBD2 matches at 14 bases. The CDR3 is 15 residues long. CDR1 and CDR2 from the germline V gene are SGHAT and FQNNGV. Losses at the gene ends were 6 bases for V and 6 bases for J; bases not matched to a gene: 7. CDR3 sequence (DNA): TGTGCCAGCAGGGTCGGACTAGCGGGAGGTTCCGAGCAGTACTTC. Its protein is CASRVGLAGGSEQYF.

This chain joins TRBV9 and TRBJ1-1; no firm D call. With 4 bases removed from V and 11 bases from J, the gap between germline ends came to 6 bases. This CDR3 is 9 amino acids long. Germline CDR1 and CDR2: SGDLS and YYNGEE. The chain's CDR3 is CASSPGAFF. The CDR3 DNA follows: TGTGCCAGCAGCCCCGGGGCTTTCTTT.

The table lists this clone with a few counts. This sequence joins TRBV25-1 and TRBJ1-5; possibly TRBD1 for D (5 bases). The ends were cut back, 4 bases at V and 3 bases at J, with 7 bases in the middle. The CDR3 is made up of 13 amino acids. Germline V gene data show CDR1 as MGHDK and CDR2 as SYGVNS. CDR3 region: CASSGQINQPQHF. The CDR3 DNA sequence: TGTGCCAGCAGTGGACAGATCAATCAGCCCCAGCATTTT.

This chain joins TRBV6-6 and TRBJ1-5; perhaps TRBD1 as D (6 bases). This CDR3 has 15 amino acids. V shed 6 bases and J shed 3 bases, with 15 bases lying between them. Germline CDR1 and CDR2: MNHNY and SVGAGI (reference sequence). The CDR3 sequence: CASRETGTPNQPQHF. CDR3 DNA sequence: TGTGCCAGCAGGGAAACAGGGACGCCCAATCAGCCCCAGCATTTT.

CDR3 in DNA: TGTGCCAGCAGTGATTCTCTAGCGGGGAACAATGAGCAGTTCTTC. Protein: CASSDSLAGNNEQFF. The rearrangement joins TRBV25-1 to TRBJ2-1, with 9 bases identical to TRBD2. The J segment lost 5 bases and the V segment lost 3 bases, leaving 5 bases of the junction unmatched. Germline CDR1 and CDR2: MGHDK and SYGVNS. The CDR3 sequence is 15 residues long.

This clone appeared a single time. The chain joins TRBV6-5 to TRBJ2-7, with a tentative D call TRBD2 (6 bases). The V end lost 6 bases, the J end lost 2 bases, and 17 bases lay between the germline ends. Germline lookup yields CDR1 MNHEY and CDR2 SVGAGI. The CDR3 runs to 15 residues. CDR3 DNA: TGTGCCAGCAGGTTAGGGACTGGCGGTCCCTACGAGCAGTACTTC. Protein product: CASRLGTGGPYEQYF.

This chain joins TRBV27 and TRBJ1-1; 9 bases fit TRBD1. Trimming removed 6 bases from V and 4 bases from J; junction bases left unmatched: 3. This CDR3 is built from 13 residues. CDR1 and CDR2 from the germline V gene are MNHEY and SMNVEV (reference sequence). CDR3 nucleotides: TGTGCCAGCAGGTTACAGGGGGCCACTGAAGCTTTCTTT. Amino acids: CASRLQGATEAFF.

J is TRBJ1-5 and V is TRBV6-4, with D possibly being TRBD1 (6 bases). The V end was cut by 5 bases, the J end by 4 bases, with 15 bases between. Germline CDR1 is MRHNA and CDR2 is SNTAGT. This CDR3 is 15 amino acids long. CDR3 loop: CASSLQGGWNQPQHF. The CDR3 region has the DNA TGTGCCAGCAGTTTACAGGGAGGGTGGAATCAGCCCCAGCATTTT.

The chain has TRBV7-2 and TRBJ2-5, with unresolved D. From germline, CDR1 is SGHTA and CDR2 FQGNSA. Trimming took 1 base from V and 5 from J, leaving 11 bases between them. This CDR3 has 14 amino acids. The CDR3 DNA sequence: TGTGCCAGCAGCTTAGGCGGAAGTAGGGAGACCCAGTACTTC. It specifies CASSLGGSRETQYF.

The V gene is TRBV5-6, the J gene TRBJ2-5; 9 positions agree with TRBD1. This CDR3 comprises 18 residues. The V gene end was trimmed by 1 base and the J gene end by 5 bases; junction bases not matched to a gene: 15. CDR1 is SGHDT and CDR2 is YYEEEE in the germline V gene. In DNA, the CDR3 is TGTGCCAGCAGCTTGACGTCAGGGACAGGGTGGGATTCCGAGACCCAGTACTTC. Protein product: CASSLTSGTGWDSETQYF.

V is TRBV2 and J is TRBJ1-5; TRBD1 matches at 7 bases. Germline loops: CDR1 SNHLY, CDR2 FYNNEI. J gave up 6 bases and V 8 bases, and 13 bases lay outside the gene matches. The CDR3 covers 15 residues. The CDR3 DNA reads as TGTGCCAGCGATAGGCAGGGGGTAAGCTCTCAGCCCCAGCATTTT. This gives the protein CASDRQGVSSQPQHF.

This clone has only a few counts. The rearrangement joins TRBV25-1 to TRBJ2-1, with D tentatively TRBD2 (5 bases). With 8 bases removed from V and 10 bases from J, the gap between germline ends came to 15 bases. The CDR3 length is 12 residues. In germline, CDR1 is MGHDK, CDR2 SYGVNS. The CDR3 nucleotides are TGTGCCAGCGGTAGGACTCGAGGGGAGCAGTTCTTC. Translation gives CASGRTRGEQFF.

The rearrangement links TRBV19 to TRBJ1-1; weak D call: TRBD1 (5 bases). The CDR3 length is 16 residues. The V and J ends lost 7 bases and 1 base respectively, with 19 bases between them. Germline-derived CDR1 and CDR2 are LNHDA and SQIVND (reference sequence). As DNA, the CDR3 is TGTGCCAGTACCGGGGGGTGGGCGACAGCGAACACTGAAGCTTTCTTT. Translation gives CASTGGWATANTEAFF.

The V gene is TRBV6-5, the J gene TRBJ1-4; 12 bases are a match to TRBD1. The CDR3 has 15 residues. Germline-derived CDR1 and CDR2 are MNHEY and SVGAGI. Trimming cost V 4 bases and J 6 bases; bases outside gene matches: 3. CDR3 sequence (DNA): TGTGCCAGCAGTTCAGGGGACAGGGGGCATGAAAAACTGTTTTTT. It encodes CASSSGDRGHEKLFF.

CDR3 coding DNA: TGTGCCAGCAGCCAAGCGGGAGGGCAGGACGAGCAGTACTTC. Translated: CASSQAGGQDEQYF. J is TRBJ2-7 and V is TRBV4-2; 8 bases line up with TRBD2. Germline CDR1 and CDR2: LGHNA and YNFKEQ. V lost 1 base and J lost 5; bases outside the gene matches: 4. CDR3 length equals 14 residues.

The V call is TRBV7-6, the J call TRBJ2-7; D unclear. Germline V gene sequence: CDR1 SGHVS, CDR2 FNYEAQ. Trimming took off 5 bases at V and 0 bases at J, with 11 bases between the two ends. This CDR3 spans 14 amino acids. The CDR3 sequence: CASSPSGFSYEQYF. The CDR3 nucleotides are TGTGCCAGCAGCCCCTCAGGCTTCTCCTACGAGCAGTACTTC.